This T cell receptor beta chain was documented in a study of T cells in Graves' hyperthyroidism and ophthalmopathy. Study-wide results and limits: Ophthalmopathy cases were set apart from stable hyperthyroidism by a 13 V-J model. Within blood appeared most thyroid clonotypes that had expanded above 0.001.

Amplified regions were TCR beta CDR3 sequences from RNA transcripts. Initially, a first-round RT-PCR of the TCR CDR3 employed the HTBI primer set. MiXCR was run by TCRdb on the multiplex PCR reads, yielding one entry per CDR3 protein. Of some 500,000 distinct CDR3 sequences listed, about an eighth are singletons. Stable Graves' hyperthyroidism denoted no ophthalmopathy progression over 18 months. This clonotype was observed at least ten times. The target antigen is unknown. J gave up 6 bases and V 5 bases, and 5 bases lay outside the gene matches. The CDR3 contains 15 residues. The TCR sequence derives from a woman aged 18-29 years with Graves' hyperthyroidism. Material for sequencing was blood. V usage is TRBV12-3 or TRBV12-4 and J usage is TRBJ2-1; 12 nucleotides line up with TRBD2. The CDR3 is CASSRLAGEVNEQFF. CDR3 nucleotides: TGTGCCAGCAGTCGACTAGCGGGAGAAGTCAATGAGCAGTTCTTC.